This record concerns one T cell receptor (beta chain) sequence. As yet, its antigen is unknown. This sample was included in a study of Ad26.COV2.S vaccination and SARS-CoV-2 variants. The wider study: Doses of Ad26.COV2.S were injected into muscle once or twice, 56 days apart. General study findings and limits: Total responses of T cells may have been underestimated by the analyses of TCR breadth and depth. Researchers reported similar non-spike TCR breadth in vaccine and placebo recipients. Vaccinees reportedly had broad spike-specific CD8+ and CD4+ T cell responses.

Measured with immunoSEQ multiplex PCR; TCRdb has only the in-frame clones, and not every one. The sample consists of around 420,000 clones, around nine tenths of them appearing once. Treatment defined: about 20 received Ad26.COV2.S at low or high dose, single or two shots; five or six received placebo; per-sample allocation not given. Sampling was done on day 63 after the first vaccine or placebo injection. Trimming left V 8 bases short and J 4 bases short, with 16 bases between. The germline V gene encodes CDR1 SGHTA and CDR2 FQGNSA. There are 14 residues in the CDR3. The sequence derives from a person aged 18 to 65 who received the Ad26.COV2.S COVID-19 vaccine or a placebo. The sample in question was peripheral blood, obtained in a trial of Ad26.COV2.S vaccine versus placebo. The V and J genes are TRBV7-2 and TRBJ2-3, with a tentative D call TRBD1 (7 bases). In nucleotides, the CDR3 is TGTGCCAGCCTGGGGGGCCAGGGGGCAGATACGCAGTATTTT. This translates into CASLGGQGADTQYF.